This T cell receptor (beta chain) emerged from a study of T cell changes during pregnancy in multiple sclerosis. This CDR3 has 14 residues. CDR1 and CDR2 (germline): SGHRS, YFSETQ. The V and J ends lost 4 bases and 2 bases respectively, with 9 bases between them. Using immunoSEQ multiplex PCR, the repertoire was profiled, and TCRdb retains in-frame clones only, with some absent. Among under 35,000 clones listed, more than 90% were seen once. The sample consisted of CD4+ T cells from peripheral blood mononuclear cells, taken in the first trimester of pregnancy. The chain uses TRBV5-1 and TRBJ2-2; maybe TRBD1 (5 bases). The receptor was derived from a female donor with multiple sclerosis, enrolled in a pregnancy study. The CDR3 bases are TGCGCCAGCAGCCAGACAGTCAACACCGGGGAGCTGTTTTTT. Its translation is CASSQTVNTGELFF.